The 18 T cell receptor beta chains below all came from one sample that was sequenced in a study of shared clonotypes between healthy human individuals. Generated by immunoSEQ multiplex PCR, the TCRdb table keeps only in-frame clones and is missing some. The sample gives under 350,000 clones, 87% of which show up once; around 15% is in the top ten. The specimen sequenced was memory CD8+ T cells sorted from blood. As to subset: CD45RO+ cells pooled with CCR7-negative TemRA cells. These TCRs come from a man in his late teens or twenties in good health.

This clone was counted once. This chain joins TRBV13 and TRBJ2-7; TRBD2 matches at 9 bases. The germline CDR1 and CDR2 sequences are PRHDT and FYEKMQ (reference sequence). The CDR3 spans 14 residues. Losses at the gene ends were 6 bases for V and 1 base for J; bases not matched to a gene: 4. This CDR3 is CASSYSGRSYEQYF. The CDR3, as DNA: TGTGCCAGCAGTTACAGCGGGAGGTCCTACGAGCAGTACTTC.

CDR3 protein: CASSSRTGEGNNSPLHF. DNA of the CDR3: TGTGCCAGCAGCTCTCGGACAGGGGAGGGTAATAATTCACCCCTCCACTTT. This chain uses TRBV7-9 with TRBJ1-6, with TRBD1 identical over 9 bases. Germline CDR1 is SEHNR and CDR2 is FQNEAQ (reference sequence). V gave up 4 bases and J gave up 5 bases; unmatched junction bases: 9. This CDR3 has 17 amino acids.

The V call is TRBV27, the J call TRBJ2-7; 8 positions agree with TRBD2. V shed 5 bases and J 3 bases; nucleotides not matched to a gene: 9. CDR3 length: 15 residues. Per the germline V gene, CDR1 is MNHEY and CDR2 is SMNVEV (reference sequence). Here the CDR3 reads CASSPSAGGSYEQYF. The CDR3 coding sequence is TGTGCCAGCAGTCCTTCGGCGGGAGGAAGCTACGAGCAGTACTTC.

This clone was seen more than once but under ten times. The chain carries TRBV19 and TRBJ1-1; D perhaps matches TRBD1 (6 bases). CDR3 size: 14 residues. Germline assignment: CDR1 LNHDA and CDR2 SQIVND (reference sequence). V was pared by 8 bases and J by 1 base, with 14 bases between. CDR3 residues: CASYKDSSNTEAFF. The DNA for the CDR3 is TGTGCCAGTTATAAGGACAGCTCGAACACTGAAGCTTTCTTT.

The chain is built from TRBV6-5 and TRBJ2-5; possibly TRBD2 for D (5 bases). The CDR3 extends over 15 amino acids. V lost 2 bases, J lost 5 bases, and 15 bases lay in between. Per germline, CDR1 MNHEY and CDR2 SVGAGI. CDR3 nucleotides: TGTGCCAGCAGTTACGTAGAGGGCACGTTGGAGACCCAGTACTTC. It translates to CASSYVEGTLETQYF.

The CDR3 region is CASSYSGKEDTIYF. For the CDR3, the DNA is TGTGCCAGCAGTTACTCAGGGAAGGAGGACACCATATATTTT. The genes are TRBV6-5 and TRBJ1-3; no firm D call. V was clipped by 0 bases and J by 8 bases, with 11 bases between them. The CDR3 spans 14 residues. Germline V lookup: CDR1 MNHEY, CDR2 SVGAGI.

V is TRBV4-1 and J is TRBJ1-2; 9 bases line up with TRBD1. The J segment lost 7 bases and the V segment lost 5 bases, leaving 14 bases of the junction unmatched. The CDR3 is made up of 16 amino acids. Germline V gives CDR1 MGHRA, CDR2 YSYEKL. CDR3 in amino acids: CASSFRTGTGLGGYTF. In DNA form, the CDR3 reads TGCGCCAGCAGCTTCAGAACCGGGACAGGGCTAGGTGGCTACACCTTC.

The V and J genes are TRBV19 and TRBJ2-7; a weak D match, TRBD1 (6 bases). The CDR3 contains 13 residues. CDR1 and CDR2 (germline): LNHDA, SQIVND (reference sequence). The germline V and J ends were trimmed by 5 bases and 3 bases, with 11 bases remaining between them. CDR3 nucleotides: TGTGCCAGTAGTCCTGGGGGACACTACGAGCAGTACTTC. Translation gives CASSPGGHYEQYF.

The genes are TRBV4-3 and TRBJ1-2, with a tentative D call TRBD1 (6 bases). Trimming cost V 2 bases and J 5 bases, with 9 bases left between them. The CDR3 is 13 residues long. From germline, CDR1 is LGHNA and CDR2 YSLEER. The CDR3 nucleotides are TGCGCCAGCAGCCAACAAACAGGGTATGGCTACACCTTC. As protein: CASSQQTGYGYTF.

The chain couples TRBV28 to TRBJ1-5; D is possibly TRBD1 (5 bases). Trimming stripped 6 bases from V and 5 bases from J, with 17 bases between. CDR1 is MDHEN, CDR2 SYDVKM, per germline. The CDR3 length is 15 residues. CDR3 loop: CASSPTRRGDQPQHF. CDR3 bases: TGTGCCAGCAGCCCAACACGGCGGGGCGATCAGCCCCAGCATTTT.

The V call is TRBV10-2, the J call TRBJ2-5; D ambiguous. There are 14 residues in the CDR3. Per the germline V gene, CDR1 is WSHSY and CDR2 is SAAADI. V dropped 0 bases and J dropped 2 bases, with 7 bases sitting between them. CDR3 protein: CASSESILQETQYF. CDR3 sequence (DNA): TGCGCCAGCAGTGAGTCGATTCTACAAGAGACCCAGTACTTC.

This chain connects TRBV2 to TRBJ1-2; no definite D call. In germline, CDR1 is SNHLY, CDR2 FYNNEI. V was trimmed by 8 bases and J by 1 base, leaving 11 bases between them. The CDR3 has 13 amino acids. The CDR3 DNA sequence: TGTGCCAGCGCGTCATGGAGTAACTATGGCTACACCTTC. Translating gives CASASWSNYGYTF.

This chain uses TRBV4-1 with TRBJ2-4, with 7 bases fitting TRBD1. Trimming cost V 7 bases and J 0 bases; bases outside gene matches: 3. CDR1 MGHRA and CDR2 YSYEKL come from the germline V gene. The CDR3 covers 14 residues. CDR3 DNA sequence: TGCGCCAGCACCGGGACAGAAGCCAAAAACATTCAGTACTTC. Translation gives CASTGTEAKNIQYF.

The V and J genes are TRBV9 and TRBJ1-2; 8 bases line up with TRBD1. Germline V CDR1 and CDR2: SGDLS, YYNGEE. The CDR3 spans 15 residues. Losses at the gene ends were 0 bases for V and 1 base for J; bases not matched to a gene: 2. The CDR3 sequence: CASSVEQGVNYGYTF. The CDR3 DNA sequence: TGTGCCAGCAGCGTAGAACAGGGGGTTAACTATGGCTACACCTTC.

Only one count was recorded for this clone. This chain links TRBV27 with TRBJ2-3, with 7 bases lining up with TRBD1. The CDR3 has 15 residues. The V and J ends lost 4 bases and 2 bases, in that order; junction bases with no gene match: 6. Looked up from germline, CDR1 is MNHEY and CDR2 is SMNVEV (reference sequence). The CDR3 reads CASSWETGNTDTQYF. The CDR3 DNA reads TGTGCCAGCAGTTGGGAGACAGGGAACACAGATACGCAGTATTTT.

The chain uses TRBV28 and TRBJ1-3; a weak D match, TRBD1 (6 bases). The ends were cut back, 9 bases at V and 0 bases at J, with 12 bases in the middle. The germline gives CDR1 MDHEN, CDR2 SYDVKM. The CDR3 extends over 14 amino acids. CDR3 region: CASRSGDSGNTIYF. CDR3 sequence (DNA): TGTGCCAGTCGTTCAGGGGACTCTGGAAACACCATATATTTT.

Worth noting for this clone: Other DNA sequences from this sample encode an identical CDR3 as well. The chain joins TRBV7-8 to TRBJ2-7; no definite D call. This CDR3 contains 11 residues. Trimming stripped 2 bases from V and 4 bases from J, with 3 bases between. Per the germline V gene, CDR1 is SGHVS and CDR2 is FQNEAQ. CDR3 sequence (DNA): TGTGCCAGCAGCTTATCTTACGAGCAGTACTTC. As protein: CASSLSYEQYF.

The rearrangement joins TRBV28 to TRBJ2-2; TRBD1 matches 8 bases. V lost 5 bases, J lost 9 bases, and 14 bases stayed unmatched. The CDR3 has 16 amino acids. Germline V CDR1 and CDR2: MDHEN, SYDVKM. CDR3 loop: CASSQGQGEARRELFF. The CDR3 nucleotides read TGTGCCAGCAGTCAAGGACAGGGTGAAGCGCGGAGGGAGCTGTTTTTT.